This T cell receptor (beta chain) derives from a study of blood T cell repertoires in COVID-19 (dated by TCRdb to the early 2020s). Study-level background: Samples from collaborators originated in the United States, Italy and Spain and spanned both the acute and convalescent phases of COVID-19. Where available, HLA class I and class II types were obtained from metadata supplied by the sample provider rather than from assay-based typing. The material from the prospective study consisted of cDNA or gDNA derived from T cells, B-cell-depleted T cells, or PBMCs. The repertoires were made available in a free public database intended to serve as a resource for research on the immune response to SARS-CoV-2. The samples were drawn from two sources: the first 160 participants of the ongoing ImmuneRACE study, and 950 to 1,500 subjects contributed by 6 global collaborators. Nearly every sample came with metadata listing a de-identified subject ID, COVID-19 status, age in years and sex. Deeply sampled blood TCRbeta repertoires from subjects exposed to, actively infected with, or recovered from COVID-19 were included in the dataset. Points the paper makes about the study in general: The amount of clinical and demographic metadata varied by source and participant and was provided uncurated.

In the case of this clone: The specificity of this receptor is unknown. Base qualities are not provided; no much larger clone lies one nucleotide away.

One collaborating source in Seattle enrolled patients while the patients were actively infected and followed the patients over time throughout the course of disease. Whole blood was collected in K2EDTA tubes by collaborating institutions according to the institutions' own protocols. For TCRbeta analysis, collaborators shipped samples in one of three forms: frozen whole blood, isolated PBMCs, or DNA extracted from either of those sample types. V sheds 7 bases and J sheds 0 bases, leaving 7 bases between their ends. The CDR1 and CDR2 encoded by the germline V gene are SGHTA and FQGNSA. The CDR3 starts with the cysteine, ends with the phenylalanine, and has 13 residues. Only the CDR3 part of the read is kept: 39 bases, read in frame from the first base. The immunoSEQ Assay, a bias-controlled multiplex PCR, was used to amplify TCRbeta CDR3 regions from genomic DNA. As for the authors' bioinformatics: Nucleated cell counts per sample were estimated from amplification of reference gene primers within the assay. To quantify the absolute abundance of each unique TCRbeta CDR3 rearrangement, sequence reads were collapsed and filtered. For each sample, productive Simpson clonality was calculated as the square root of Simpson's diversity index over productive rearrangements. The table was pulled from immuneACCESS by TCRdb, which kept in-frame rearrangements only. Such tables lose some clones; where checked, under half of the loss comes from unresolved V genes, and the rest has no known cause. Clone size and the V and J calls come from that table; the DNA yielded D and trimming. The sample includes about 180,000 clones, with around nine tenths observed a single time. Together, the top ten hold roughly 0.58% of the sample.

The TCR was taken from a man aged 55-75 years with COVID-19, enrolled during active disease. The specimen sequenced was peripheral blood. The chain was built from TRBV7-2 and TRBJ1-3; the D gene is perhaps TRBD1, from 5 matching bases. The CDR3 region has the sequence CASTRDSGNTIYF. At the DNA level, the sequence is TGTGCCAGCACCAGGGACTCTGGAAACACCATATATTTT.